This T cell receptor beta chain was obtained from a study of T cells in Graves' hyperthyroidism and ophthalmopathy. The length of the CDR3 is 13 residues. The ends were cut back, 3 bases at V and 8 bases at J, with 11 bases in the middle. CDR1 and CDR2 (germline): LNHDA, SQIVND (reference sequence). TCR beta CDR3 regions were amplified from RNA. TCR CDR3 underwent first-round RT-PCR with the HTBI primer set. MiXCR was run by TCRdb on the multiplex PCR reads, yielding one entry per CDR3 protein. Of fewer than 200,000 distinct CDR3 sequences in the sample, approximately 15% were seen once. This clonotype was observed at least ten times.

The sequenced sample consisted of blood. J is TRBJ2-1 and V is TRBV19, with D maybe TRBD1 (5 bases). This clonotype was obtained from a woman between 45 and 60 years old with Graves' hyperthyroidism. In DNA, the CDR3 is TGTGCCAGTAGTATTGGCACAGGACATGAGCAGTTCTTC. This gives the protein CASSIGTGHEQFF.